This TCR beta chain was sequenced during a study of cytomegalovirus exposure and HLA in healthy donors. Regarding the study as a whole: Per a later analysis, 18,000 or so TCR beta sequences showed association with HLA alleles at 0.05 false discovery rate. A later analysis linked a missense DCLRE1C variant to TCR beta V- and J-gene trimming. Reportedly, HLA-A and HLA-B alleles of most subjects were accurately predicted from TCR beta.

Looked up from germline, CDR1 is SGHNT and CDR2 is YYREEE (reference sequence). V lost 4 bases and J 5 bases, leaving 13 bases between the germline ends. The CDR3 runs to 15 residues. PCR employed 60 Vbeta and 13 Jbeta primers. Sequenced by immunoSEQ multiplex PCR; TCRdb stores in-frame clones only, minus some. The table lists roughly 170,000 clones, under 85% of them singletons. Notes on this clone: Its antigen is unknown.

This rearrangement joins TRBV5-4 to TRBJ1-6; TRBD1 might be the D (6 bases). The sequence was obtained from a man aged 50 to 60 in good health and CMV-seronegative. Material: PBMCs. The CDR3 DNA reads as TGTGCCAGCAGCCTCCAGGGGCACAATAATTCACCCCTCCACTTT. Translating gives CASSLQGHNNSPLHF.